The source of this T cell receptor beta chain is a study of T cells in Graves' hyperthyroidism and ophthalmopathy. CDR1 and CDR2 (germline): MNHNS, SASEGT. Trimming pared 7 bases from V and 0 bases from J, leaving 8 bases between. The CDR3 runs 13 residues. The investigators amplified TCR beta CDR3 regions from RNA transcripts. The HTBI primer set drove a first-round RT-PCR of the TCR CDR3. One entry per CDR3 protein, called by TCRdb with MiXCR from the multiplex PCR reads. There are roughly 510,000 distinct CDR3 sequences in the sample; less than 25% occur only once, and 26% lies in the top ten. In its sample, this clonotype was seen a few times.

The gene calls are TRBV6-1 and TRBJ2-3, with D hard to call. Sample: blood. The receptor's source is a man between 18 and 35 years old with Graves' hyperthyroidism. CDR3 protein: CASIAASTDTQYF. The CDR3 DNA follows: TGTGCCAGCATTGCGGCGAGCACAGATACGCAGTATTTT.